Listed below are T cell receptor beta chains from one sample, sequenced in a study of CD8 T cells in ankylosing spondylitis. One entry per CDR3 protein results from TCRdb running MiXCR on the 5' RACE reads. This table has hundreds of thousands of distinct CDR3 sequences, roughly 10% appearing once. Source material: blood, either unsorted or a sorted T cell fraction (not recorded which). All receptors derive from a male donor with ankylosing spondylitis. Each CDR3 is given with its conserved first and last residue. Each record gives: J gene, V gene, clone size, D gene, CDR3 DNA, CDR3 protein. A D gene is named only where the DNA matches it firmly. The size entry is marked missing in some rows and otherwise reads once, few, many or a size class.

J: TRBJ1-5; V: TRBV20-1; size: few; D: NA; DNA: TGCAGTGCTAGCGGGGCAGCTAATCAGCCCCAGCATTTT; CDR3: CSASGAANQPQHF
J: TRBJ2-2; V: TRBV29-1; size: NA; D: TRBD1; DNA: TGCACCCCCTACGGGACAGGGATCCGAACCGGGGAGCTGTTTTTT; CDR3: CTPYGTGIRTGELFF
J: TRBJ2-5; V: TRBV7-2; size: NA; D: TRBD1; DNA: TGTGCCAGCAGCTCTATGGGGGACAGGGCAGAGACCCAGTACTTC; CDR3: CASSSMGDRAETQYF
J: TRBJ1-3; V: TRBV6-5; size: few; D: NA; DNA: TGTGCCAGCAGTTACCGGCACCTCTCTGGAAACACCATATATTTT; CDR3: CASSYRHLSGNTIYF
J: TRBJ2-7; V: TRBV18; size: NA; D: TRBD1; DNA: TGTGCCAGCTCACCGTTACCGGGACAGGGGAACGAGCAGTACTTC; CDR3: CASSPLPGQGNEQYF
J: TRBJ2-1; V: TRBV5-1; size: few; D: TRBD2; DNA: TGCGCCAGCAGCATTGTCGGGAGGGGGGGATGGAATGAGCAGTTCTTC; CDR3: CASSIVGRGGWNEQFF
J: TRBJ1-2; V: TRBV20-1; size: few; D: NA; DNA: TGCAGTGCTAGAGATCCGGGGGGAGCTAACTATGGCTACACCTTC; CDR3: CSARDPGGANYGYTF
J: TRBJ2-3; V: TRBV4-1; size: few; D: NA; DNA: TGCGCCAGCAGCCAATTGGGGAATACGCAGTATTTT; CDR3: CASSQLGNTQYF
J: TRBJ2-3; V: TRBV11-1; size: few; D: TRBD2; DNA: TGTGCCAGCAGCTCCCTAGACGGACTAGCGGGAGACTGGACAGATACGCAGTATTTT; CDR3: CASSSLDGLAGDWTDTQYF
J: TRBJ2-1; V: TRBV7-2; size: few; D: NA; DNA: TGTGCCAGCAGCTGGAGTAAAAATGAGCAGTTCTTC; CDR3: CASSWSKNEQFF